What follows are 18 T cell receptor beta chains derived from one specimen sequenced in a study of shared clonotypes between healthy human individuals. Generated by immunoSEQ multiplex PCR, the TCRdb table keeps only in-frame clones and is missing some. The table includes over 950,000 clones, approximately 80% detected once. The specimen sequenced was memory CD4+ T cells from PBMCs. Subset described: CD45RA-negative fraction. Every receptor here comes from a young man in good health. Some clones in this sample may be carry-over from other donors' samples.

The CDR3 region has the DNA TGTGCCAGCGGGAAAGACAGGGTGGTAATCTACGAGCAGTACTTC. Its translation: CASGKDRVVIYEQYF. The gene calls are TRBV2 and TRBJ2-7; 7 bases are shared with TRBD1. The V segment lost 8 bases and the J segment 3 bases; nucleotides outside the gene matches: 13. The germline V gene has CDR1 SNHLY and CDR2 FYNNEI. The CDR3 runs 15 residues.

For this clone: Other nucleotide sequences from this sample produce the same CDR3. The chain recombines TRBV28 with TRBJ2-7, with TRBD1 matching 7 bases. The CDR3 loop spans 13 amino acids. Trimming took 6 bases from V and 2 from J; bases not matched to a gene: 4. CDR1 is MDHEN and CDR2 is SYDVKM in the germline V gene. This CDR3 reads CASSLTGPYEQYF. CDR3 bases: TGTGCCAGCAGCTTGACAGGGCCCTACGAGCAGTACTTC.

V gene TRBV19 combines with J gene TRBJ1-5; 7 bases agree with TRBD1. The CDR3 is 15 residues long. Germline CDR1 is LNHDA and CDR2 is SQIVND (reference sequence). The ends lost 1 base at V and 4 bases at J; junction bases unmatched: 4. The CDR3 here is CASSIGGGDNQPQHF. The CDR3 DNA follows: TGTGCCAGTAGTATAGGAGGGGGCGATAATCAGCCCCAGCATTTT.

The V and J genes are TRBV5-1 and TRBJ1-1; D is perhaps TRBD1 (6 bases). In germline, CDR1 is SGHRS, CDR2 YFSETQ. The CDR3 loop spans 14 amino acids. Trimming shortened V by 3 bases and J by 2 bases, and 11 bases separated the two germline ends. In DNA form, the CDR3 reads TGCGCCAGCAGCTCCAGGGGTGTCAACACTGAAGCTTTCTTT. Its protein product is CASSSRGVNTEAFF.

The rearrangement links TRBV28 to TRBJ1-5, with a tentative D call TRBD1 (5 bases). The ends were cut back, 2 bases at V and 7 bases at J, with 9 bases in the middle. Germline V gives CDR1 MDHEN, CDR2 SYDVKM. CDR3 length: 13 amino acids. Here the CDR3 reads CASSLQGFQPQHF. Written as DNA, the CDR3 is TGTGCCAGCAGTTTACAGGGATTCCAGCCCCAGCATTTT.

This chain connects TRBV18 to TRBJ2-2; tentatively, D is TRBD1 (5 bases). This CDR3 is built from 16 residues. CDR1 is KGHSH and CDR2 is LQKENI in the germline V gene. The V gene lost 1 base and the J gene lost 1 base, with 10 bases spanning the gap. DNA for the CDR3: TGTGCCAGCTCACCACAAGGGGCCCAGAACACCGGGGAGCTGTTTTTT. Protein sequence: CASSPQGAQNTGELFF. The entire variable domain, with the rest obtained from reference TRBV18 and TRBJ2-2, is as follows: NAGVMQNPRHLVRRRGQEARLRCSPMKGHSHVYWYRQLPEEGLKFMVYLQKENIIDESGMPKERFSAEFPKEGPSILRIQQVVRGDSAAYFCASSPQGAQNTGELFFGEGSRLTVL.

The CDR3 nucleotides are TGTGCCAGCAGTTACCCCCTTGGAGGGCAAGGAAACACCATATATTTT. Protein: CASSYPLGGQGNTIYF. The rearrangement joins TRBV6-6 to TRBJ1-3; D unclear. Trimming left V 2 bases short and J 4 bases short, with 15 bases between. Germline-derived CDR1 and CDR2 are MNHNY and SVGAGI (reference sequence). The CDR3 is 16 residues long.

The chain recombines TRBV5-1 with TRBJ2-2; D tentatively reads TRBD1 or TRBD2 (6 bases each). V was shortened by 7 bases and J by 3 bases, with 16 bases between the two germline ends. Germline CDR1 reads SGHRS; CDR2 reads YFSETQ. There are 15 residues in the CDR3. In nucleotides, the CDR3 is TGCGCCAGCCGCAAGGAGGGGGGATACACCGGGGAGCTGTTTTTT. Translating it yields CASRKEGGYTGELFF. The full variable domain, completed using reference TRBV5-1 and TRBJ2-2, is KAGVTQTPRYLIKTRGQQVTLSCSPISGHRSVSWYQQTPGQGLQFLFEYFSETQRNKGNFPGRFSGRQFSNSRSEMNVSTLELGDSALYLCASRKEGGYTGELFFGEGSRLTVL.

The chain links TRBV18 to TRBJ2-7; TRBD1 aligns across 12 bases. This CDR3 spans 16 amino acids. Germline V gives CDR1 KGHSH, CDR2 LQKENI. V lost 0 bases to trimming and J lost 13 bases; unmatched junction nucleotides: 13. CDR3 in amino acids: CASSPPTGTGGVFVYF. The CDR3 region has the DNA TGTGCCAGCTCACCACCCACCGGGACAGGGGGCGTATTCGTATACTTC.

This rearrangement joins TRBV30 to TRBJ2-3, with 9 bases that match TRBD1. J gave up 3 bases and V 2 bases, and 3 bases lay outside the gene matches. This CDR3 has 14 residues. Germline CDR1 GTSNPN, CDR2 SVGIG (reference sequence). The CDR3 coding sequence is TGTGCCTGGAGTTGGGGACAGGGAACAGATACGCAGTATTTT. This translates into CAWSWGQGTDTQYF.

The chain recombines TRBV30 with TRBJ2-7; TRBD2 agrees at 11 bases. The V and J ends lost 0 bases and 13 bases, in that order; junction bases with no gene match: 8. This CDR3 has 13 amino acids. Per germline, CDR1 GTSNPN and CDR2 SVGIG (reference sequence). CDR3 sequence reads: CAWSVGLAGWHYF. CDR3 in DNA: TGTGCCTGGAGTGTCGGACTAGCGGGTTGGCATTACTTC.

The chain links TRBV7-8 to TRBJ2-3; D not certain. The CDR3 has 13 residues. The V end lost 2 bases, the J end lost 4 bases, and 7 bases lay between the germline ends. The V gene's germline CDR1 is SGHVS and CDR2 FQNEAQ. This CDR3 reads CASSLNLADTQYF. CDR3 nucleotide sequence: TGTGCCAGCAGCTTAAATTTAGCAGATACGCAGTATTTT. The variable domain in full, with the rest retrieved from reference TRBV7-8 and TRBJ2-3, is GAGVSQSPRYKVAKRGQDVALRCDPISGHVSLFWYQQALGQGPEFLTYFQNEAQLDKSGLPSDRFFAERPEGSVSTLKIQRTQQEDSAVYLCASSLNLADTQYFGPGTRLTVL.

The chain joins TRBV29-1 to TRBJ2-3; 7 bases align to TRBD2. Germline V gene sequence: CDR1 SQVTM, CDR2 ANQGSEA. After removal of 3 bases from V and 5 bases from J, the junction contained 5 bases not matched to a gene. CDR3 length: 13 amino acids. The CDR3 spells CSVELLAGDTQYF. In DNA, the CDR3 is TGCAGCGTTGAGTTATTAGCGGGAGATACGCAGTATTTT.

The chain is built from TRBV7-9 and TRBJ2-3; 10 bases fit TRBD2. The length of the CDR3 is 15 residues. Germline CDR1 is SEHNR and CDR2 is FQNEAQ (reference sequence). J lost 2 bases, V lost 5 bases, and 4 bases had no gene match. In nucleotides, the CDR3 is TGTGCCAGCAGCCCACTAGCGGGGTTCACAGATACGCAGTATTTT. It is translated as CASSPLAGFTDTQYF.

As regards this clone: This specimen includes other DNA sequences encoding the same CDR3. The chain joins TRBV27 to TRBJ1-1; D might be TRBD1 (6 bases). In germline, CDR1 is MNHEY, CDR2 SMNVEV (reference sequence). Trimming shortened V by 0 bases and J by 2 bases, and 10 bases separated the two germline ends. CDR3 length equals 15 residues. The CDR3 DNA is TGTGCCAGCAGTTTATCGAGGGGGTCAAACACTGAAGCTTTCTTT. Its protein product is CASSLSRGSNTEAFF.

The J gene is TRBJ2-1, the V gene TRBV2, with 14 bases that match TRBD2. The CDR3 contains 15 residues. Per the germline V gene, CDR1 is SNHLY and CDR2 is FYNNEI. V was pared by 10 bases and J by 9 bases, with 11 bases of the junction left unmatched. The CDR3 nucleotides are TGTGCCACGAAATTGGGACTAGCGGGAGAGGGTGAGCAGTTCTTC. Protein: CATKLGLAGEGEQFF.

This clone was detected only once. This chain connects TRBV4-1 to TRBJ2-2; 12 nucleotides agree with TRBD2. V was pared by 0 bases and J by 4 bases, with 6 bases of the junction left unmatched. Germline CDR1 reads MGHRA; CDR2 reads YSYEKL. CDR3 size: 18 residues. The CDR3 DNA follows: TGCGCCAGCAGCCAAGAGACTAGCGGGAGTTTGGGCACCGGGGAGCTGTTTTTT. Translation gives CASSQETSGSLGTGELFF.

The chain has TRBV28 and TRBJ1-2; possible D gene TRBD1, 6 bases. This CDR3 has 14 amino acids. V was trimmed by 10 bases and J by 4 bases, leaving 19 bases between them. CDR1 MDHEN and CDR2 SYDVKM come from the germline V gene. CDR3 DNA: TGTGCCACCTCAACCCGAACACAGGGCTATGGCTACACCTTC. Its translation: CATSTRTQGYGYTF.